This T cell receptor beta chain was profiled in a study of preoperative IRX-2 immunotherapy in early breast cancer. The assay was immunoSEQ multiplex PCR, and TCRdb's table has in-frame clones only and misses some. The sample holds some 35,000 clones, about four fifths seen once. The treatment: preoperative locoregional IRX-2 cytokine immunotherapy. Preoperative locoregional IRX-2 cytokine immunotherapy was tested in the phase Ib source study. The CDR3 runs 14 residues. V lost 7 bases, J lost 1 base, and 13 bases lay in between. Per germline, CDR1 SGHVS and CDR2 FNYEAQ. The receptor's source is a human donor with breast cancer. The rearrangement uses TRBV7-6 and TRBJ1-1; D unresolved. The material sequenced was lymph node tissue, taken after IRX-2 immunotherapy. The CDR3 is CASTQLSANTEAFF. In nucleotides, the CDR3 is TGTGCCAGCACCCAACTTAGTGCGAACACTGAAGCTTTCTTT.